The sequence of this TCR beta chain was determined in a study of identical twins' blood T cells. The three twin pairs were reared together, likely meeting the same infections. TCR cDNA libraries came from RNA via a modified published protocol. Via MiXCR, TCRdb re-called the 5' RACE reads, giving one row per CDR3 protein. The sample lists 350,000 to 400,000 distinct CDR3 sequences; roughly 30% were seen once. Study outcomes and limitations: Twin repertoire similarity may partly reflect shared environment.

CDR3 size: 13 residues. CDR1 is SEHNR, CDR2 FQNEAQ, per germline (reference sequence). V lost 5 bases and J lost 3, with 10 bases in between. This clonotype was seen many times. The antigen is undetermined. Sequencing was done on a sample of PBMCs. V usage is TRBV7-9 and J usage is TRBJ1-1; no clear D. This clonotype was sampled from a woman aged 18 to 55 in good health. In DNA form, the CDR3 reads TGTGCCAGCAGCACCATGGAGGACACTGAAGCTTTCTTT. This translates into CASSTMEDTEAFF.